The 23 T cell receptor beta chains presented below share a single source sample, sequenced in a study of cytomegalovirus exposure and HLA in healthy donors. The study ran its PCR with 60 Vbeta and 13 Jbeta primers. Method: immunoSEQ multiplex PCR; TCRdb's copy keeps in-frame clones and lacks some. The table records around 190,000 clones, approximately 80% of them present only once. The sample was PBMCs. Receptors originate from a woman aged 25-40 years in good health and CMV-seropositive.

The rearrangement joins TRBV2 to TRBJ2-3; TRBD2 matches 14 bases. The germline CDR1 and CDR2 sequences are SNHLY and FYNNEI. The length of the CDR3 is 14 residues. J was trimmed by 10 bases and V by 4 bases; bases with no gene match: 4. CDR3: CASSGLAGGQAQYF. In DNA, the CDR3 is TGTGCCAGCAGTGGACTAGCGGGGGGGCAGGCGCAGTATTTT.

The chain joins TRBV4-1 to TRBJ2-7; D is uncertain. The CDR3 has 16 residues. CDR1 is MGHRA, CDR2 YSYEKL, per germline. Trimming removed 3 bases from V and 0 bases from J, with 15 bases in between. CDR3 sequence (DNA): TGCGCCAGCAGCCAGGCCCCTAGAGGAAGCTCCTACGAGCAGTACTTC. It specifies CASSQAPRGSSYEQYF.

The genes are TRBV15 and TRBJ1-2; 12 bases align to TRBD1. V gave up 5 bases and J gave up 7 bases; unmatched junction bases: 5. This CDR3 is 14 amino acids long. Germline CDR1 is LNHNV and CDR2 is YYDKDF (reference sequence). CDR3 amino acids: CATSRGQGAGGYTF. CDR3 bases: TGTGCCACCAGCCGGGGACAGGGGGCCGGTGGCTACACCTTC.

The CDR3 protein is CASNRHLNTEAFF. CDR3 coding DNA: TGTGCCAGTAACAGACACTTGAACACTGAAGCTTTCTTT. This chain links TRBV19 with TRBJ1-1, with unresolved D. Trimming shortened V by 7 bases and J by 0 bases, and 9 bases separated the two germline ends. The CDR3 covers 13 residues. CDR1 and CDR2 from the germline V gene are LNHDA and SQIVND (reference sequence).

V usage is TRBV6-5 and J usage is TRBJ2-2, with D possibly matching TRBD2 (5 bases). Germline V CDR1 and CDR2: MNHEY, SVGAGI. The CDR3 runs 15 residues. The V gene lost 4 bases and the J gene lost 5 bases, with 14 bases spanning the gap. DNA for the CDR3: TGTGCCAGCAGTTTTCTCTCGGGGAGAACCGGGGAGCTGTTTTTT. Translated: CASSFLSGRTGELFF.

This clone has more than one count but fewer than ten. The chain couples TRBV5-4 to TRBJ2-3; D remains unclear. V was trimmed by 4 bases and J by 2 bases, leaving 8 bases between them. CDR3 length: 13 amino acids. Germline CDR1 and CDR2: SGHNT and YYREEE (reference sequence). CDR3 DNA: TGTGCCAGCAGCCCGCTATACACAGATACGCAGTATTTT. Protein product: CASSPLYTDTQYF.

This sequence joins TRBV28 and TRBJ2-5; 9 positions match TRBD2. The J call could be wrong; TRBJ2-7 is a better fit for the DNA end. This CDR3 comprises 16 residues. Germline V gene data show CDR1 as MDHEN and CDR2 as SYDVKM. CDR3 amino acids: CASSSQRLADSYEQYF. In DNA, the CDR3 is TGTGCCAGCAGTTCTCAACGACTAGCGGATTCCTACGAGCAGTACTTC.

This sequence joins TRBV11-2 and TRBJ1-5; TRBD1 agrees at 7 bases. Per germline, CDR1 SGHAT and CDR2 FQNNGV. This CDR3 comprises 13 residues. V gave up 5 bases and J gave up 4 bases; unmatched junction bases: 2. The chain's CDR3 is CASSPDRNQPQHF. As DNA, the CDR3 is TGTGCCAGCAGCCCGGACAGGAATCAGCCCCAGCATTTT.

This clone turned up a few times. The chain joins TRBV6-1 to TRBJ2-2; TRBD1 aligns across 8 bases. The CDR3 is made up of 16 amino acids. Germline-derived CDR1 and CDR2 are MNHNS and SASEGT. Trimming removed 2 bases from V and 3 bases from J; junction bases left unmatched: 5. The CDR3 region is CASSESIQGDTGELFF. The CDR3 bases are TGTGCCAGCAGTGAATCGATACAGGGGGACACCGGGGAGCTGTTTTTT.

The chain recombines TRBV18 with TRBJ1-1, with D perhaps TRBD1 (5 bases). CDR1 and CDR2 from the germline V gene are KGHSH and LQKENI. This CDR3 region has 14 residues. V lost 3 bases and J lost 9, with 17 bases in between. Here the CDR3 reads CASSPRGGAEKAFF. CDR3 coding DNA: TGTGCCAGCTCACCCCGGGGAGGGGCGGAAAAAGCTTTCTTT.

The rearrangement uses TRBV11-1 and TRBJ2-1; 10 bases fit TRBD2. The CDR3 is made up of 15 amino acids. Trimming at V came to 5 bases and at J to 7 bases, leaving 8 bases not matched to a gene. The germline gives CDR1 SGHAT, CDR2 FQDESV (reference sequence). For the CDR3, the DNA is TGTGCCAGCAGCCTAAGCGGGAGGGCCTTAAATGAGCAGTTCTTC. As protein: CASSLSGRALNEQFF. The whole variable domain, remainder taken from reference TRBV11-1 and TRBJ2-1, is EAEVAQSPRYKITEKSQAVAFWCDPISGHATLYWYRQILGQGPELLVQFQDESVVDDSQLPKDRFSAERLKGVDSTLKIQPAELGDSAMYLCASSLSGRALNEQFFGPGTRLTVL.

V gene TRBV2 combines with J gene TRBJ1-4, with TRBD1 matching 8 bases. CDR1 is SNHLY, CDR2 FYNNEI, per germline. Trimming cost V 5 bases and J 6 bases; bases outside gene matches: 2. CDR3 size: 13 residues. CDR3 in DNA: TGTGCCAGCAGTTTGACAGGGGATGAAAAACTGTTTTTT. Amino acid sequence: CASSLTGDEKLFF.

The V and J genes are TRBV7-9 and TRBJ1-1, with 7 positions matching TRBD1. From germline, CDR1 is SEHNR and CDR2 FQNEAQ (reference sequence). The CDR3 has 12 amino acids. The V gene end was trimmed by 2 bases and the J gene end by 9 bases; junction bases not matched to a gene: 3. The CDR3 sequence: CASSLTGVKAFF. CDR3 in DNA: TGTGCCAGCAGCTTAACAGGGGTTAAAGCTTTCTTT.

The CDR3 here is CASSIFSGNQPQHF. The CDR3, as DNA: TGTGCCAGTAGTATTTTTTCGGGGAATCAGCCCCAGCATTTT. The chain joins TRBV19 to TRBJ1-5; D is unclear. The V and J ends lost 3 bases and 4 bases respectively, with 10 bases between them. The V gene's germline CDR1 is LNHDA and CDR2 SQIVND (reference sequence). There are 14 residues in the CDR3.

This chain connects TRBV21-1 to TRBJ2-5; the listed D gene, TRBD1, was not tested against the DNA. TRBV21-1 is given as a pseudogene. This CDR3 is built from 14 residues. CDR3 residues: CASSNRGDQETQYF. CDR3 in DNA: TGTGCCAGCAGCAACAGGGGCGACCAAGAGACCCAGTACTTC.

This chain connects TRBV7-8 to TRBJ2-1; 8 nucleotides agree with TRBD1. The germline gives CDR1 SGHVS, CDR2 FQNEAQ. V lost 5 bases and J lost 4; bases outside the gene matches: 7. This CDR3 is 15 amino acids long. Here the CDR3 reads CASSRGQGLYNEQFF. Here the CDR3 DNA reads TGTGCCAGCAGCCGCGGACAGGGCTTATACAATGAGCAGTTCTTC.

A word on this clone: The identical CDR3 is also encoded by other nucleotide sequences in the sample. The rearrangement links TRBV5-1 to TRBJ1-1; D is unclear. The germline CDR1 and CDR2 sequences are SGHRS and YFSETQ. The CDR3 length is 12 residues. V lost 0 bases, J lost 8 bases, and 8 bases lay in between. CDR3 coding DNA: TGCGCCAGCAGCTTGGAGGGAGGGGAAGCTTTCTTT. Its protein is CASSLEGGEAFF.

This clone has only one observation. The chain joins TRBV5-6 to TRBJ1-2; TRBD1 aligns across 10 bases. In germline, CDR1 is SGHDT, CDR2 YYEEEE. With 4 bases clipped from V and 4 bases from J, the junction kept 10 bases outside the gene matches. This CDR3 contains 16 residues. CDR3 amino acids: CASSPTGQGVGYGYTF. The CDR3 DNA reads TGTGCCAGCAGCCCCACAGGACAGGGGGTTGGCTATGGCTACACCTTC.

This chain connects TRBV9 to TRBJ2-3; 9 nucleotides line up with TRBD2. The V segment lost 3 bases and the J segment 3 bases; nucleotides outside the gene matches: 5. Germline CDR1 is SGDLS and CDR2 is YYNGEE. The CDR3 loop spans 15 amino acids. This CDR3 is CASSDSGSLTDTQYF. The CDR3 bases are TGTGCCAGCAGCGATAGCGGGAGTCTAACAGATACGCAGTATTTT.

The V gene is TRBV28, the J gene TRBJ2-7, with TRBD1 identical over 9 bases. The ends lost 5 bases at V and 4 bases at J; junction bases unmatched: 12. This CDR3 has 16 amino acids. CDR1 MDHEN and CDR2 SYDVKM come from the germline V gene. The CDR3 coding sequence is TGTGCCAGCAGTGGGCCCGGGACAGGGATGAGGTACGAGCAGTACTTC. Translating it yields CASSGPGTGMRYEQYF.

J is TRBJ1-6 and V is TRBV19; unclear D gene. The V end lost 7 bases, the J end lost 10 bases, and 14 bases lay between the germline ends. Germline V gives CDR1 LNHDA, CDR2 SQIVND (reference sequence). The CDR3 contains 13 residues. The CDR3 loop is CASTPAGGSPLHF. The CDR3 region has the DNA TGTGCCAGTACCCCCGCCGGAGGATCACCCCTCCACTTT.

The chain recombines TRBV28 with TRBJ1-1; D remains unclear. The ends were cut back, 8 bases at V and 0 bases at J, with 16 bases in the middle. The CDR3 is made up of 15 amino acids. CDR1 is MDHEN and CDR2 is SYDVKM in the germline V gene. CDR3 region: CASVGELGMNTEAFF. For the CDR3, the DNA is TGTGCCAGCGTTGGGGAGCTGGGGATGAACACTGAAGCTTTCTTT. Full variable domain (outside the CDR3, taken from reference TRBV28 and TRBJ1-1): DVKVTQSSRYLVKRTGEKVFLECVQDMDHENMFWYRQDPGLGLRLIYFSYDVKMKEKGDIPEGYSVSREKKERFSLILESASTNQTSMYLCASVGELGMNTEAFFGQGTRLTVV.

The genes are TRBV18 and TRBJ1-2; 7 bases agree with TRBD1. V dropped 0 bases and J dropped 7; count of bases not matched to a gene: 5. Germline assignment: CDR1 KGHSH and CDR2 LQKENI. This CDR3 is built from 14 residues. The CDR3 coding sequence is TGTGCCAGCTCACCACCGGGACAGTTAACTGGCTACACCTTC. It codes for CASSPPGQLTGYTF.